Below, 28 T cell receptor beta chains from the same sample are listed, as sequenced in a study of shared clonotypes between healthy human individuals. Measured with immunoSEQ multiplex PCR; TCRdb has only the in-frame clones, and not every one. Of around 2.5 million clones in the sample, 80% to 95% are singletons; the top ten hold around 0.4%. Sequencing input: naive CD4+ T cells from PBMCs. The subset is: CD45RA+ positively selected. The origin of the receptors is a man between 18 and 29 years old in good health. Some clones in this sample may be carry-over from other donors' samples.

V usage is TRBV28 and J usage is TRBJ1-1; possibly TRBD1 for D (5 bases). There are 15 residues in the CDR3. V was shortened by 0 bases and J by 7 bases, with 15 bases between the two germline ends. Germline assignment: CDR1 MDHEN and CDR2 SYDVKM. CDR3 in amino acids: CASSLWERSGGEAFF. The CDR3 nucleotides read TGTGCCAGCAGTTTATGGGAAAGGTCCGGGGGTGAAGCTTTCTTT.

In its sample, this clone was seen a few times. The rearrangement joins TRBV6-6 to TRBJ2-1; D perhaps matches TRBD2 (5 bases). Germline lookup yields CDR1 MNHNY and CDR2 SVGAGI (reference sequence). The CDR3 spans 11 residues. Trimming shortened V by 0 bases and J by 13 bases, and 7 bases separated the two germline ends. Here the CDR3 DNA reads TGTGCCAGCAGTTACTCAGACTACCAGTTCTTC. This codes for CASSYSDYQFF.

This chain uses TRBV28 with TRBJ1-1, with no clear D. The germline CDR1 and CDR2 sequences are MDHEN and SYDVKM. CDR3 size: 10 residues. V was clipped by 8 bases and J by 4 bases, with 5 bases between them. DNA for the CDR3: TGTGCCAGCTTCGGCACTGAAGCTTTCTTT. Encoded protein: CASFGTEAFF.

J is TRBJ1-3 and V is TRBV2; possible D gene TRBD1, 6 bases. Trimming shortened V by 6 bases and J by 2 bases, and 14 bases separated the two germline ends. Germline loops: CDR1 SNHLY, CDR2 FYNNEI. CDR3 length: 15 amino acids. The CDR3 reads CASSAQQGTGNTIYF. DNA of the CDR3: TGTGCCAGCAGCGCCCAACAGGGTACTGGAAACACCATATATTTT. The entire variable domain, with the rest obtained from reference TRBV2 and TRBJ1-3, is as follows: EPEVTQTPSHQVTQMGQEVILRCVPISNHLYFYWYRQILGQKVEFLVSFYNNEISEKSEIFDDQFSVERPDGSNFTLKIRSTKLEDSAMYFCASSAQQGTGNTIYFGEGSWLTVV.

J is TRBJ2-7 and V is TRBV7-8, with D perhaps matching TRBD1 (5 bases). V was pared by 1 base and J by 9 bases, with 10 bases between. The germline gives CDR1 SGHVS, CDR2 FQNEAQ. The CDR3 spans 12 residues. The CDR3 reads CASSLVQGTQYF. Written as DNA, the CDR3 is TGTGCCAGCAGCTTAGTTCAGGGAACGCAGTACTTC.

This chain joins TRBV9 and TRBJ2-3; 7 nucleotides match TRBD2. The germline V gene encodes CDR1 SGDLS and CDR2 YYNGEE. V trimming: 4 bases; J trimming: 1 base; junction bases outside the gene matches: 12. The CDR3 loop spans 17 amino acids. The CDR3 region has the DNA TGTGCCAGCAGCCCGGGAGCTAGCGGATACCGCACAGATACGCAGTATTTT. Translated: CASSPGASGYRTDTQYF.

This chain links TRBV18 with TRBJ2-5; 7 bases match TRBD1. J lost 4 bases, V lost 3 bases, and 5 bases had no gene match. Germline V gives CDR1 KGHSH, CDR2 LQKENI. The length of the CDR3 is 14 residues. CDR3 residues: CASSPTGTGETQYF. CDR3 nucleotide sequence: TGTGCCAGCTCACCGACAGGGACGGGAGAGACCCAGTACTTC.

The chain combines TRBV4-3 with TRBJ2-2; D possibly corresponds to TRBD2 (6 bases). The CDR3 consists of 17 residues. Germline loops: CDR1 LGHNA, CDR2 YSLEER. Between the trimmed V and J ends, which lost 0 bases and 4 bases, there was a span of 15 bases. CDR3 nucleotides: TGCGCCAGCAGCCAAGATCGGGGGTGGTTCGGCACCGGGGAGCTGTTTTTT. This sequence encodes CASSQDRGWFGTGELFF.

The CDR3 protein is CASRRGEGEKLFF. The CDR3, as DNA: TGCGCCAGCAGACGAGGGGAAGGTGAAAAACTGTTTTTT. V is TRBV5-1 and J is TRBJ1-4, with D maybe TRBD1 (5 bases). Trimming removed 5 bases from V and 7 bases from J, with 12 bases in between. The CDR3 runs 13 residues. Germline V gene sequence: CDR1 SGHRS, CDR2 YFSETQ.

The chain uses TRBV15 and TRBJ1-1, with a weak D call TRBD1 (5 bases). Germline V lookup: CDR1 LNHNV, CDR2 YYDKDF (reference sequence). CDR3 length: 14 amino acids. V was cut by 5 bases and J by 4 bases, with 14 bases left in between. The chain's CDR3 is CATSQPTTGTEAFF. As DNA, the CDR3 is TGTGCCACCAGCCAACCTACAACAGGCACTGAAGCTTTCTTT.

Here the CDR3 reads CSGVNTRDTQYF. CDR3 coding DNA: TGCAGCGGCGTCAACACAAGGGATACGCAGTATTTT. J is TRBJ2-3 and V is TRBV29-1, with D uncertain. The CDR3 sequence is 12 residues long. Trimming shortened V by 7 bases and J by 6 bases, and 14 bases separated the two germline ends. Germline V gene sequence: CDR1 SQVTM, CDR2 ANQGSEA.

As for this clone: The identical CDR3 is also encoded by other nucleotide sequences in the sample. The CDR3 here is CASSLDRNTEAFF. In DNA form, the CDR3 reads TGTGCCAGCAGTTTAGACAGAAACACTGAAGCTTTCTTT. This rearrangement joins TRBV28 to TRBJ1-1; perhaps TRBD1 as D (5 bases). Germline V gene lookup returns CDR1 MDHEN and CDR2 SYDVKM. Trimming left V 2 bases short and J 2 bases short, with 6 bases between. The CDR3 is made up of 13 amino acids.

The chain is built from TRBV27 and TRBJ2-7; TRBD2 is a possible D gene (6 bases). Germline lookup yields CDR1 MNHEY and CDR2 SMNVEV (reference sequence). The ends were cut back, 0 bases at V and 0 bases at J, with 15 bases in the middle. The CDR3 consists of 17 residues. This CDR3 reads CASSLSWSGHSSYEQYF. CDR3 sequence (DNA): TGTGCCAGCAGTTTATCGTGGAGCGGGCATAGCTCCTACGAGCAGTACTTC.

The chain is built from TRBV5-6 and TRBJ2-1; 15 bases agree with TRBD2. Germline V gives CDR1 SGHDT, CDR2 YYEEEE. CDR3 size: 17 residues. V lost 4 bases and J lost 7; bases outside the gene matches: 9. In DNA, the CDR3 is TGTGCCAGCAGCCTGTGGACTAGCGGGAGGGCCAGGAATGAGCAGTTCTTC. Translation: CASSLWTSGRARNEQFF.

The chain joins TRBV5-1 to TRBJ1-2; TRBD1 aligns across 8 bases. Germline CDR1 reads SGHRS; CDR2 reads YFSETQ. The CDR3 has 15 amino acids. Trimming at V came to 4 bases and at J to 7 bases, leaving 12 bases not matched to a gene. The CDR3 bases are TGCGCCAGCAGCCTCACCAAGGACAGGGCGGGTGGCTACACCTTC. Its protein product is CASSLTKDRAGGYTF.

The V gene is TRBV7-2, the J gene TRBJ2-5, with D perhaps TRBD2 (6 bases). The V and J ends lost 0 bases and 10 bases respectively, with 24 bases between them. Germline V gene sequence: CDR1 SGHTA, CDR2 FQGNSA. The CDR3 totals 17 residues. The CDR3 DNA reads TGTGCCAGCAGCTTAGCATCCCGGGGAGCGGGTCAAGGGGACCAGTACTTC. Amino acids: CASSLASRGAGQGDQYF.

The V call is TRBV7-2, the J call TRBJ1-2; TRBD1 agrees at 10 bases. The germline gives CDR1 SGHTA, CDR2 FQGNSA. The length of the CDR3 is 15 residues. Trimming took 5 bases from V and 7 from J; bases not matched to a gene: 10. The CDR3 sequence: CASSLLGQGSGGYTF. CDR3 nucleotides: TGTGCCAGCAGCCTATTGGGACAGGGGAGCGGTGGCTACACCTTC.

This chain connects TRBV18 to TRBJ2-1; 11 positions agree with TRBD2. Germline values: CDR1 KGHSH, CDR2 LQKENI. After removal of 5 bases from V and 3 bases from J, the junction contained 6 bases not matched to a gene. The CDR3 consists of 16 residues. The CDR3 protein is CASSTTSGSNYNEQFF. The CDR3 bases are TGTGCCAGCTCAACCACTAGCGGGAGTAACTACAATGAGCAGTTCTTC.

The V gene is TRBV15, the J gene TRBJ2-2; 13 bases fit TRBD2. V dropped 1 base and J dropped 6; count of bases not matched to a gene: 5. This CDR3 is built from 17 residues. Per germline, CDR1 LNHNV and CDR2 YYDKDF (reference sequence). The CDR3 nucleotides read TGTGCCACCAGCAGAGGACTAGCGGGAGGAAACCCCGGGGAGCTGTTTTTT. Translating gives CATSRGLAGGNPGELFF.

The CDR3 DNA is TGCGCCAGCAGACCCCCGCGGGGTTACTGTCAGACCCAGTACTTC. Protein sequence: CASRPPRGYCQTQYF. The chain employs TRBV23-1 and TRBJ2-5; a weak D match, TRBD2 (6 bases). TRBV23-1 is an ORF for which the function is uncertain. CDR3 size: 15 residues. Trimming pared 6 bases from V and 6 bases from J, leaving 20 bases between.

The chain combines TRBV6-6 with TRBJ2-7; D gene unclear. The V end lost 4 bases, the J end lost 5 bases, and 12 bases lay between the germline ends. The germline V gene encodes CDR1 MNHNY and CDR2 SVGAGI (reference sequence). The CDR3 is made up of 13 amino acids. The CDR3 region has the DNA TGTGCCAGCAGTTTACCAGGAATCAACGAGCAGTACTTC. Translation: CASSLPGINEQYF.

This CDR3 reads CASSSDDRTLRWGYTF. In DNA, the CDR3 is TGTGCCAGCAGCTCGGACGACAGGACTCTACGTTGGGGCTACACCTTC. This chain joins TRBV9 and TRBJ1-2; a weak D match, TRBD1 (6 bases). V lost 4 bases and J lost 8, with 24 bases in between. The CDR3 runs 16 residues. Germline CDR1 is SGDLS and CDR2 is YYNGEE.

This rearrangement joins TRBV28 to TRBJ2-7; a weak D match, TRBD1 (5 bases). V gave up 2 bases and J gave up 6 bases, with 14 bases separating them. The germline V gene encodes CDR1 MDHEN and CDR2 SYDVKM. This CDR3 comprises 14 residues. The CDR3 is CASSLMQGSAEQYF. As DNA, the CDR3 is TGTGCCAGCAGTTTAATGCAGGGATCGGCCGAGCAGTACTTC. Using reference TRBV28 and TRBJ2-7 for the parts outside the CDR3, the full variable domain is DVKVTQSSRYLVKRTGEKVFLECVQDMDHENMFWYRQDPGLGLRLIYFSYDVKMKEKGDIPEGYSVSREKKERFSLILESASTNQTSMYLCASSLMQGSAEQYFGPGTRLTVT.

This chain connects TRBV28 to TRBJ1-5, with 7 positions matching TRBD1. The CDR3 is 14 amino acids. Germline V gene data show CDR1 as MDHEN and CDR2 as SYDVKM. Germline trimming cut 7 bases from V and 5 bases from J; bases unmatched to any gene: 8. Here the CDR3 reads CASKDTGDHQPQHF. CDR3 DNA sequence: TGTGCCAGCAAGGATACAGGGGACCATCAGCCCCAGCATTTT. Looking up the rest from reference TRBV28 and TRBJ1-5 gives the full variable domain: DVKVTQSSRYLVKRTGEKVFLECVQDMDHENMFWYRQDPGLGLRLIYFSYDVKMKEKGDIPEGYSVSREKKERFSLILESASTNQTSMYLCASKDTGDHQPQHFGDGTRLSIL.

The V call is TRBV6-1, the J call TRBJ1-1; 7 bases match TRBD1. The CDR3 consists of 13 residues. V dropped 8 bases and J dropped 7; count of bases not matched to a gene: 10. From germline, CDR1 is MNHNS and CDR2 SASEGT. CDR3 nucleotide sequence: TGTGCCAGCCAACTAGACAGGGCGGGTGAAGCTTTCTTT. This encodes CASQLDRAGEAFF.

The CDR3 DNA is TGCGCCAGCAGCTCGACCGCCAAAGGTGGCACAGATACGCAGTATTTT. This translates into CASSSTAKGGTDTQYF. The gene calls are TRBV5-1 and TRBJ2-3; no definite D call. Germline CDR1 reads SGHRS; CDR2 reads YFSETQ. This CDR3 region has 16 residues. V was clipped by 3 bases and J by 1 base, with 15 bases between them. The full variable domain, rest sourced from reference TRBV5-1 and TRBJ2-3, is KAGVTQTPRYLIKTRGQQVTLSCSPISGHRSVSWYQQTPGQGLQFLFEYFSETQRNKGNFPGRFSGRQFSNSRSEMNVSTLELGDSALYLCASSSTAKGGTDTQYFGPGTRLTVL.

This chain uses TRBV28 with TRBJ1-5; D remains unclear. CDR1 and CDR2 (germline): MDHEN, SYDVKM. This CDR3 comprises 18 residues. V lost 7 bases to trimming and J lost 0 bases, with 22 bases between them. Written as DNA, the CDR3 is TGTGCCAGCACTGCCATGGGCACCGTATTTTATAGCAATCAGCCCCAGCATTTT. Protein: CASTAMGTVFYSNQPQHF.

The chain recombines TRBV7-9 with TRBJ2-2, with D unclear. The CDR3 is made up of 12 amino acids. The germline gives CDR1 SEHNR, CDR2 FQNEAQ (reference sequence). With 5 bases removed from V and 7 bases from J, the gap between germline ends came to 8 bases. As DNA, the CDR3 is TGTGCCAGCAGCCAATGGGTCGGGGAGCTGTTTTTT. Its protein is CASSQWVGELFF.